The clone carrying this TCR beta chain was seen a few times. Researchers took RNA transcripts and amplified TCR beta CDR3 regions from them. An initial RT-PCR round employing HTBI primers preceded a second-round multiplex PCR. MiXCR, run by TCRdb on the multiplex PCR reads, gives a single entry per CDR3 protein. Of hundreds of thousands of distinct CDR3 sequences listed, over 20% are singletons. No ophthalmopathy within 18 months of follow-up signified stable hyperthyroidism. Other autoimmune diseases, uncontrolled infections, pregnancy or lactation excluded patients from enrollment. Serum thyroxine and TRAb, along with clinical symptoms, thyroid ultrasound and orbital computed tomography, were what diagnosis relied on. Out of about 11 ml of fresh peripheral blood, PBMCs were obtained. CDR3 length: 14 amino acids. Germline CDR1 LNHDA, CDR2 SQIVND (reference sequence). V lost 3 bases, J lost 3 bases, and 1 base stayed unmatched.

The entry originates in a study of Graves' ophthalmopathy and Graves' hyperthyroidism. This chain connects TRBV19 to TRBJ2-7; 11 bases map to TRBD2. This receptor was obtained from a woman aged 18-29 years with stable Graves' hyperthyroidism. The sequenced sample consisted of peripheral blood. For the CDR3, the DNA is TGTGCCAGTAGTATTAGCGGGAGGGTCTACGAGCAGTACTTC. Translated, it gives CASSISGRVYEQYF.